Shown below are 20 T cell receptor beta chains from a single sample sequenced in a study of blood T cell repertoires in COVID-19. Sequenced by immunoSEQ multiplex PCR; TCRdb stores in-frame clones only, minus some. Of just over 95,000 clones detected, roughly 80% appear once; the ten largest clones hold around a sixth. Sequencing used peripheral blood. The origin of the receptors is a man older than 75 with acute or convalescent COVID-19.

The gene calls are TRBV5-1 and TRBJ2-1, with 9 bases matching TRBD1. Trimming cost V 4 bases and J 7 bases; bases outside gene matches: 12. There are 16 residues in the CDR3. Germline V CDR1 and CDR2: SGHRS, YFSETQ. CDR3: CASSKDGQGFVNEQFF. The CDR3 coding sequence is TGCGCCAGCAGCAAGGACGGACAGGGGTTCGTAAATGAGCAGTTCTTC.

This clone showed up just a few times. In DNA, the CDR3 is TGTGCCAGCAGCTTACCGGGGACTCCCGGCGAGCAGTACTTC. Translation: CASSLPGTPGEQYF. The V and J genes are TRBV5-4 and TRBJ2-7; TRBD2 might be the D (6 bases). The CDR3 is 14 amino acids. V was cut by 2 bases and J by 6 bases, with 15 bases left in between. From germline, CDR1 is SGHNT and CDR2 YYREEE (reference sequence).

The chain joins TRBV6-2 or TRBV6-3 to TRBJ1-4; D is uncertain. The V end was cut by 6 bases, the J end by 4 bases, with 15 bases between. CDR3 length equals 15 residues. Germline V CDR1 and CDR2: MNHEY, SVGEGT. CDR3 residues: CASSPQMGINEKLFF. DNA of the CDR3: TGTGCCAGCAGCCCCCAAATGGGCATTAATGAAAAACTGTTTTTT.

In the case of this clone: Sequence at one end of the junction differs from germline and may be a read error. This chain links TRBV7-2 with TRBJ1-1; 8 bases are shared with TRBD1. The CDR3 totals 15 residues. CDR1 is SGHTA and CDR2 is FQGNSA in the germline V gene. This CDR3 is CASSLEGGTGWIQHF. CDR3 sequence (DNA): TGTGCCAGCAGCTTAGAGGGGGGGACAGGCTGGATCCAACACTTT. Looking up the rest from reference TRBV7-2 and TRBJ1-1 gives the full variable domain: GAGVSQSPSNKVTEKGKDVELRCDPISGHTALYWYRQSLGQGLEFLIYFQGNSAPDKSGLPSDRFSAERTGGSVSTLTIQRTQQEDSAVYLCASSLEGGTGWIQHFGQGTRLTVV.

The V call is TRBV5-1, the J call TRBJ1-4; 7 bases line up with TRBD1. The CDR3 has 14 residues. With V trimmed by 0 bases and J by 8 bases, 4 bases remained unmatched. The V gene's germline CDR1 is SGHRS and CDR2 YFSETQ. The CDR3 loop is CASSLDRGREKLFF. For the CDR3, the DNA is TGCGCCAGCAGCTTGGACAGGGGACGGGAAAAACTGTTTTTT.

V is TRBV10-1 and J is TRBJ1-2; D is undetermined. The germline V gene has CDR1 WNHNN and CDR2 SYGVQD (reference sequence). The CDR3 totals 14 residues. Trimming took off 4 bases at V and 8 bases at J, with 17 bases between the two ends. CDR3 in amino acids: CASSAARGSGGYTF. The DNA for the CDR3 is TGCGCCAGCAGTGCGGCACGAGGGTCGGGAGGCTACACCTTC.

This clone has only one observation. J is TRBJ1-6 and V is TRBV10-3; 7 nucleotides line up with TRBD1. J gave up 10 bases and V 4 bases, and 10 bases lay outside the gene matches. The CDR3 has 15 residues. Germline CDR1 reads ENHRY; CDR2 reads SYGVKD. The CDR3: CAISAMTGKGSPLHF. CDR3 nucleotide sequence: TGTGCCATCAGTGCTATGACAGGGAAAGGCTCACCCCTCCACTTT.

The chain combines TRBV11-3 with TRBJ2-5; TRBD1 might be the D (5 bases). Germline CDR1 is SGHNT and CDR2 is YENEEA. Trimming took off 5 bases at V and 4 bases at J, with 26 bases between the two ends. The CDR3 covers 18 residues. DNA for the CDR3: TGTGCCAGCAGCCCCGGACAACCCGGGCTTTTAAACCCAGAGACCCAGTACTTC. Amino acids: CASSPGQPGLLNPETQYF.

This clone showed up just a few times. The chain employs TRBV4-3 and TRBJ1-1, with 7 positions matching TRBD1. Germline V lookup: CDR1 LGHNA, CDR2 YSLEER. This CDR3 contains 14 residues. Trimming took 4 bases from V and 4 from J; bases not matched to a gene: 6. The CDR3 protein is CASSRRTGLTEAFF. CDR3 sequence (DNA): TGCGCCAGCAGCCGTAGGACAGGACTCACTGAAGCTTTCTTT.

CDR3 nucleotides: TGTGCCAGCAGCTTAGGGGGGCAGGGGGAGACCCAGTACTTC. Its protein product is CASSLGGQGETQYF. The V gene is TRBV7-9, the J gene TRBJ2-5, with D possibly TRBD1 on 6 matching bases. Germline CDR1 reads SEHNR; CDR2 reads FQNEAQ (reference sequence). The CDR3 length is 14 residues. V lost 1 base and J 5 bases, leaving 11 bases between the germline ends.

V usage is TRBV5-1 and J usage is TRBJ2-2, with 7 positions matching TRBD1. V shed 0 bases and J 5 bases; nucleotides not matched to a gene: 1. Germline values: CDR1 SGHRS, CDR2 YFSETQ. The CDR3 covers 14 residues. CDR3 region: CASSLEGATGELFF. In nucleotides, the CDR3 is TGCGCCAGCAGCTTGGAGGGGGCTACCGGGGAGCTGTTTTTT.

The CDR3 DNA follows: TGTGCCAGTAGTCTATCCGGGACAGGGTATCAAGAGACCCAGTACTTC. It codes for CASSLSGTGYQETQYF. V and J are TRBV19 and TRBJ2-5, with 9 bases lining up with TRBD1. The CDR3 is 16 amino acids. Trimming at V came to 5 bases and at J to 2 bases, leaving 9 bases not matched to a gene. CDR1 and CDR2 (germline): LNHDA, SQIVND (reference sequence).

This clone appeared a few times. Here the CDR3 DNA reads TGTGCCAGCAGCTTAGCAGCGGGGTTCACAGATACGCAGTATTTT. Its protein is CASSLAAGFTDTQYF. This chain uses TRBV7-6 with TRBJ2-3, with 7 bases that match TRBD2. The CDR3 has 15 residues. Germline V lookup: CDR1 SGHVS, CDR2 FNYEAQ. With 0 bases clipped from V and 2 bases from J, the junction kept 2 bases outside the gene matches.

Only a few counts were recorded for this clone. The rearrangement links TRBV5-4 to TRBJ2-7; 7 bases are shared with TRBD2. Per germline, CDR1 SGHNT and CDR2 YYREEE (reference sequence). V shed 4 bases and J 1 base; nucleotides not matched to a gene: 8. The CDR3 loop spans 15 amino acids. DNA of the CDR3: TGTGCCAGCAGCCCGGGAGGTGGAAAATCCTACGAGCAGTACTTC. It codes for CASSPGGGKSYEQYF.

V is TRBV7-2 and J is TRBJ2-3; D remains unclear. CDR1 is SGHTA and CDR2 is FQGNSA in the germline V gene. This CDR3 has 15 residues. The V and J ends lost 1 base and 0 bases respectively, with 8 bases between them. CDR3 loop: CASSLENWSTDTQYF. DNA of the CDR3: TGTGCCAGCAGCTTAGAGAACTGGAGCACAGATACGCAGTATTTT.

The chain joins TRBV7-9 to TRBJ1-3, with D perhaps matching TRBD1 (5 bases). The CDR3 is 15 amino acids. Germline CDR1 SEHNR, CDR2 FQNEAQ (reference sequence). Trimming took off 3 bases at V and 0 bases at J, with 9 bases between the two ends. DNA of the CDR3: TGTGCCAGCAGCTTCACAGGACGCTCTGGAAACACCATATATTTT. Its protein is CASSFTGRSGNTIYF.

The chain employs TRBV6-6 and TRBJ1-1, with TRBD1 identical over 9 bases. V shed 2 bases, J shed 4 bases, and the junction held 5 bases outside the gene matches. The CDR3 spans 15 residues. Germline assignment: CDR1 MNHNY and CDR2 SVGAGI (reference sequence). The CDR3 loop reads CASSYPPGQGTEAFF. CDR3 coding DNA: TGTGCCAGCAGTTACCCCCCGGGACAGGGCACTGAAGCTTTCTTT.

This rearrangement joins TRBV6-6 to TRBJ2-7, with D possibly TRBD1 on 7 matching bases. This CDR3 has 14 residues. The V end lost 8 bases, the J end lost 2 bases, and 16 bases lay between the germline ends. CDR1 MNHNY and CDR2 SVGAGI come from the germline V gene (reference sequence). The CDR3 DNA sequence: TGTGCCAGCGGACTACCGGGACAGACCTACGAGCAGTACTTC. It encodes CASGLPGQTYEQYF.

This clone was seen a few times. The rearrangement joins TRBV2 to TRBJ1-6; the D is unclear. The V end lost 1 base, the J end lost 10 bases, and 14 bases lay between the germline ends. Germline CDR1 SNHLY, CDR2 FYNNEI. The CDR3 spans 15 residues. CDR3 loop: CASSEEVGRGSPLHF. The CDR3 bases are TGTGCCAGCAGTGAAGAGGTCGGCCGAGGCTCACCCCTCCACTTT.

The chain employs TRBV7-9 and TRBJ1-2; possibly TRBD1 for D (5 bases). The CDR3 is made up of 13 amino acids. Per the germline V gene, CDR1 is SEHNR and CDR2 is FQNEAQ (reference sequence). The V gene lost 5 bases and the J gene lost 4 bases, with 11 bases spanning the gap. DNA for the CDR3: TGTGCCAGCAGCCAGGGACTAACCTATGGCTACACCTTC. Amino acids: CASSQGLTYGYTF.